The 5 T cell receptor beta chains below were found in one sample sequenced in a study of molecular identifiers for immune sequencing clone quantification. TCRdb recomputed calls from the PCR reads with MiXCR, one row per CDR3 protein. The repertoire includes some 65,000 distinct CDR3 sequences, less than 20% of them detected once, and roughly 1.5% sits in the top ten. Input material: naive CD8+ T cells from blood, with Jurkat cell RNA spiked in. As to subset: FACS-sorted CD8+CD4-CCR7+CD45RA+ naive T cells. These receptors were obtained from a human donor in good health. Some libraries in this study had Jurkat cell RNA spiked in.

With regard to this clonotype: A junction end diverges from the germline sequence, so it may reflect a read error. V usage is TRBV29-1 and J usage is TRBJ2-2, with D perhaps matching TRBD1 (6 bases). The CDR3 length is 15 residues. CDR1 is SQVTM, CDR2 ANQGSEA, per germline. CDR3 DNA sequence: TGCAGCGTTGAAGACAGGGGCCTGAACACCGGGAAGCTGTTTTTT. Residues: CSVEDRGLNTGKLFF.

The table lists this clonotype with many counts. The V and J genes are TRBV4-1 and TRBJ1-2, with D uncertain. The CDR3 totals 14 residues. Trimming cost V 4 bases and J 2 bases, with 11 bases left between them. In germline, CDR1 is MGHRA, CDR2 YSYEKL. Here the CDR3 reads CASSLRQENYGYTF. The CDR3 DNA is TGCGCCAGCAGCCTAAGGCAGGAGAACTATGGCTACACCTTC.

Only a few counts were recorded for this clonotype. V and J are TRBV28 and TRBJ2-7; weak D call: TRBD1 (5 bases). The V gene lost 4 bases and the J gene lost 1 base, with 11 bases spanning the gap. Per germline, CDR1 MDHEN and CDR2 SYDVKM. The CDR3 extends over 14 amino acids. CDR3 residues: CASSSVTDSYEQYF. CDR3 bases: TGTGCCAGCAGTTCTGTGACAGATTCCTACGAGCAGTACTTC.

This clonotype was counted many times. Sequence at one end of the junction differs from germline and may be a read error. V usage is TRBV28 and J usage is TRBJ1-5; D not certain. The CDR3 runs to 9 residues. CDR1 MDHEN and CDR2 SYDVKM come from the germline V gene. The CDR3 bases are TGTGCCAGCAACCAGCCCCAGCATTTT. Amino acid sequence: CASNQPQHF.

The chain couples TRBV7-6 to TRBJ2-3; no definite D call. The CDR3 contains 15 residues. Germline loops: CDR1 SGHVS, CDR2 FNYEAQ. Trimming took 2 bases from V and 0 from J, leaving 9 bases between them. DNA of the CDR3: TGTGCCAGCAGCTTAAATCGGGCGAGCACAGATACGCAGTATTTT. Protein product: CASSLNRASTDTQYF.